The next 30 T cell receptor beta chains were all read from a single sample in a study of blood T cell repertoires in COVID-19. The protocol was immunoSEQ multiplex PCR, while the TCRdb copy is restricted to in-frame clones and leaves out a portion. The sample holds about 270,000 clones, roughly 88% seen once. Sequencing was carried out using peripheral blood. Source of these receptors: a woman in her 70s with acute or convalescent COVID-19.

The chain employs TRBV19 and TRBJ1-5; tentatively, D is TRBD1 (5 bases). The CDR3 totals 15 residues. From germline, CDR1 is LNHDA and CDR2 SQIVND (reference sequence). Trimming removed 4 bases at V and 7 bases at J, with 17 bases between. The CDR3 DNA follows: TGTGCCAGTAGTAAGGGCAACAACAGGTTCCAGCCCCAGCATTTT. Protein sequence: CASSKGNNRFQPQHF.

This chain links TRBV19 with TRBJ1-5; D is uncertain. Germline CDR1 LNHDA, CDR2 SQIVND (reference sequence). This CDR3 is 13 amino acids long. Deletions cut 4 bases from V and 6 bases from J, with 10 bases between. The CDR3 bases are TGTGCCAGTAGTACCGACGGGATTCAGCCCCAGCATTTT. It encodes CASSTDGIQPQHF.

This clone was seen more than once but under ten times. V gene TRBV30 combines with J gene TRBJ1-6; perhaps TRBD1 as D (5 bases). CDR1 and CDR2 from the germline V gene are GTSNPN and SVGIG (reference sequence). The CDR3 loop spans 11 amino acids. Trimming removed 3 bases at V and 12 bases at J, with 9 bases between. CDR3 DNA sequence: TGTGCCTGGAGAAGTCAGGGACCCCTCCACTTT. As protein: CAWRSQGPLHF.

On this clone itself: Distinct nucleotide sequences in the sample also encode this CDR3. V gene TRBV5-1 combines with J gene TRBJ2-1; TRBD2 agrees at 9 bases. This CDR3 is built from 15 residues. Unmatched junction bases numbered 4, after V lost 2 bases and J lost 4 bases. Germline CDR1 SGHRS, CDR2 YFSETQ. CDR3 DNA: TGCGCCAGCAGCTTCCTAGCGGGGACGTACAATGAGCAGTTCTTC. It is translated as CASSFLAGTYNEQFF.

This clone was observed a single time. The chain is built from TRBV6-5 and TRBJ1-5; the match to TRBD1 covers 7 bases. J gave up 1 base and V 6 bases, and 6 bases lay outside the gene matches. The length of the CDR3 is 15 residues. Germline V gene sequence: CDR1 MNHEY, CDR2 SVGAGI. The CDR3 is CASSPGQESNQPQHF. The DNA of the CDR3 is TGTGCCAGCAGCCCCGGACAGGAAAGCAATCAGCCCCAGCATTTT.

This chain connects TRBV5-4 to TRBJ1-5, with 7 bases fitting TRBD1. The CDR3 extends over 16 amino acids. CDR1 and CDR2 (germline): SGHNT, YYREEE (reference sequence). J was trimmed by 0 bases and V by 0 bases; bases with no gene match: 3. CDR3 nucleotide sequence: TGTGCCAGCAGCTTGGGTGGGACAGTTAGCAATCAGCCCCAGCATTTT. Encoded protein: CASSLGGTVSNQPQHF. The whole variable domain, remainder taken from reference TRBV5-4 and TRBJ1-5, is ETGVTQSPTHLIKTRGQQVTLRCSSQSGHNTVSWYQQALGQGPQFIFQYYREEENGRGNFPPRFSGLQFPNYSSELNVNALELDDSALYLCASSLGGTVSNQPQHFGDGTRLSIL.

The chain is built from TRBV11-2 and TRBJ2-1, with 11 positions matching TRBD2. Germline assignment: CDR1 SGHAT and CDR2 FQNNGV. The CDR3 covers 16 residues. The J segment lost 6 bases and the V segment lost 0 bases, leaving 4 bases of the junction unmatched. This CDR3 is CASSLEYSGGANEQFF. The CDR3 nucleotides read TGTGCCAGCAGCTTAGAGTATAGCGGGGGGGCCAATGAGCAGTTCTTC. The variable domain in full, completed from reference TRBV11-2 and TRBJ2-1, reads EAGVAQSPRYKIIEKRQSVAFWCNPISGHATLYWYQQILGQGPKLLIQFQNNGVVDDSQLPKDRFSAERLKGVDSTLKIQPAKLEDSAVYLCASSLEYSGGANEQFFGPGTRLTVL.

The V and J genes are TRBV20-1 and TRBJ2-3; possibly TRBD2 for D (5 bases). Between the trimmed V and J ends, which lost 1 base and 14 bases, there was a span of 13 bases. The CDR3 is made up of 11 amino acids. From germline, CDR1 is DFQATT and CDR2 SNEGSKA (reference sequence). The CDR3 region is CSARAEESRYF. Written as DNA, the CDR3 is TGCAGTGCTAGAGCGGAGGAGTCGCGGTATTTT.

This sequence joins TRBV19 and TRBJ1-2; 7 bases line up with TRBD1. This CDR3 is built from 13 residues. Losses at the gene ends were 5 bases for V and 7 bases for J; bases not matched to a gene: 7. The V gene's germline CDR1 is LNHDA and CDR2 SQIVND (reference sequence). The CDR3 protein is CASSQQGRTGYTF. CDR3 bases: TGTGCCAGTAGTCAACAGGGGCGAACTGGCTACACCTTC.

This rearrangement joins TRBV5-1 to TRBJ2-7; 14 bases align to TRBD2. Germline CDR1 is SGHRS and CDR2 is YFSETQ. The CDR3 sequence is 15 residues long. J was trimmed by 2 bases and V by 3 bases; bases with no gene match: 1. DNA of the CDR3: TGCGCCAGCAGCTGGACTAGCGGGGGGCCCTACGAGCAGTACTTC. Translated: CASSWTSGGPYEQYF.

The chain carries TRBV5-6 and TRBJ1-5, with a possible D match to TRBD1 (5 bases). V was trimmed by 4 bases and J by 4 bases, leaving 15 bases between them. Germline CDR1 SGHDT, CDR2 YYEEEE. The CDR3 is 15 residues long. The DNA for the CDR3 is TGTGCCAGCAGCGCATCAGGGATTTTAAATCAGCCCCAGCATTTT. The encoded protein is CASSASGILNQPQHF.

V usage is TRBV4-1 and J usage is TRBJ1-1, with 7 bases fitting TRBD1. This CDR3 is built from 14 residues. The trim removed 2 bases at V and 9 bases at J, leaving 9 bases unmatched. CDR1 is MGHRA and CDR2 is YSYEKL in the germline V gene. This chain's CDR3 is CASSQITGTVKAFF. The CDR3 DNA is TGCGCCAGCAGCCAAATAACCGGGACAGTGAAAGCTTTCTTT.

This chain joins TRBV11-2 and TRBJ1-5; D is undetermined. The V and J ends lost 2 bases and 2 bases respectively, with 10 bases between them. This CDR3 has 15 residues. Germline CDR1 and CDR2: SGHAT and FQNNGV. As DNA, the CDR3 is TGTGCCAGCAGCTTAAGCACCGGAGGCAATCAGCCCCAGCATTTT. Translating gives CASSLSTGGNQPQHF. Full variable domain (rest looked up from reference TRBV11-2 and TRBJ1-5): EAGVAQSPRYKIIEKRQSVAFWCNPISGHATLYWYQQILGQGPKLLIQFQNNGVVDDSQLPKDRFSAERLKGVDSTLKIQPAKLEDSAVYLCASSLSTGGNQPQHFGDGTRLSIL.

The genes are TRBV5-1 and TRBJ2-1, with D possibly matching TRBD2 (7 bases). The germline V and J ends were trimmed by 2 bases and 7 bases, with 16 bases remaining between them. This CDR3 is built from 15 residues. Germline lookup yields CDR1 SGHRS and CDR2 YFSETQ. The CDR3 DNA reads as TGCGCCAGCAGCTTCGGTCGGGGGGCCTTGAATGAGCAGTTCTTC. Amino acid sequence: CASSFGRGALNEQFF.

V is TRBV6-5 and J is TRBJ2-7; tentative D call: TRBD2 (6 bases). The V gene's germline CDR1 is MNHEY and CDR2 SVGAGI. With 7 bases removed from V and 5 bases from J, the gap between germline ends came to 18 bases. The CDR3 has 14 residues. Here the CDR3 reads CASTAAGGGHEQYF. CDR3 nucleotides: TGTGCCAGCACCGCCGCCGGGGGAGGCCACGAGCAGTACTTC.

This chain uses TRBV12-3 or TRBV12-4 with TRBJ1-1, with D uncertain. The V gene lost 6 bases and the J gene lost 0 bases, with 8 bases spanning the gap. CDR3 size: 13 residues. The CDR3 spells CASRYNLNTEAFF. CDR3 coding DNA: TGTGCCAGCAGATATAATTTGAACACTGAAGCTTTCTTT.

CDR3 sequence reads: CASSVGQGDPNQPQHF. CDR3 DNA sequence: TGTGCCAGCAGCGTAGGTCAGGGGGACCCCAATCAGCCCCAGCATTTT. The rearrangement joins TRBV9 to TRBJ1-5; 7 positions agree with TRBD1. The CDR3 is 16 amino acids. Germline CDR1 is SGDLS and CDR2 is YYNGEE. V trimming: 0 bases; J trimming: 3 bases; junction bases outside the gene matches: 6. The full variable domain, completed using reference TRBV9 and TRBJ1-5, is DSGVTQTPKHLITATGQRVTLRCSPRSGDLSVYWYQQSLDQGLQFLIQYYNGEERAKGNILERFSAQQFPDLHSELNLSSLELGDSALYFCASSVGQGDPNQPQHFGDGTRLSIL.

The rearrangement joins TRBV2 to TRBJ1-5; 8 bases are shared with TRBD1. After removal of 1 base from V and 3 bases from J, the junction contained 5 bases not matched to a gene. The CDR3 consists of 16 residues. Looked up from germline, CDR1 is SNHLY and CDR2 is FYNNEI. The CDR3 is CASSEEGRGLNQPQHF. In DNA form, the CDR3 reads TGTGCCAGCAGTGAAGAAGGCAGGGGGCTCAATCAGCCCCAGCATTTT.

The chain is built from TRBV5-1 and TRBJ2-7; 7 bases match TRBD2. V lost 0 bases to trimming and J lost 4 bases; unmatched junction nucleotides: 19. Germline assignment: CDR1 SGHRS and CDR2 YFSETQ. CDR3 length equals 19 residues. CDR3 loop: CASSLAPAGTNQIFYEQYF. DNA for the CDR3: TGCGCCAGCAGCTTGGCCCCAGCGGGGACCAACCAGATCTTTTACGAGCAGTACTTC.

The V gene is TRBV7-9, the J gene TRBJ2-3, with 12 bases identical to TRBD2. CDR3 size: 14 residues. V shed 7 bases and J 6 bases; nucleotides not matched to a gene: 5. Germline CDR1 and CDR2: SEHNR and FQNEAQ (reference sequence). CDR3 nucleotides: TGTGCCAGCACCCTTGGACTAGCGGGGGATACGCAGTATTTT. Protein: CASTLGLAGDTQYF. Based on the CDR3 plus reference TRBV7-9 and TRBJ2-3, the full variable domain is DTGVSQNPRHKITKRGQNVTFRCDPISEHNRLYWYRQTLGQGPEFLTYFQNEAQLEKSRLLSDRFSAERPKGSFSTLEIQRTEQGDSAMYLCASTLGLAGDTQYFGPGTRLTVL.

The CDR3 is CASSPLPRLAGYTDTQYF. CDR3 DNA: TGTGCCAGCAGCCCCCTTCCCAGACTAGCGGGGTACACAGATACGCAGTATTTT. The genes are TRBV3-1 (or the pseudogene TRBV3-2) and TRBJ2-3; 11 bases agree with TRBD2. After removal of 4 bases from V and 2 bases from J, the junction contained 11 bases not matched to a gene. The CDR3 length is 18 residues. Germline V CDR1 and CDR2: LGHDT, YNNKEL (reference sequence).

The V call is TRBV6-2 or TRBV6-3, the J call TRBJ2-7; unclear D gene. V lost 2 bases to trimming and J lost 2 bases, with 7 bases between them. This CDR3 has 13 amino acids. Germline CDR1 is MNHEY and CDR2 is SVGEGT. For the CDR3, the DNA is TGTGCCAGCAGTTACAGGAGAACCTACGAGCAGTACTTC. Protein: CASSYRRTYEQYF.

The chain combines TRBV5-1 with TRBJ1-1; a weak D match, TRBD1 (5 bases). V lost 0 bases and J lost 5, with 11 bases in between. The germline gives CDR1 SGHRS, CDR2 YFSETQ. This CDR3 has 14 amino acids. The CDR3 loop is CASSLGREGTEAFF. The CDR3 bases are TGCGCCAGCAGCTTGGGCAGGGAAGGGACTGAAGCTTTCTTT.

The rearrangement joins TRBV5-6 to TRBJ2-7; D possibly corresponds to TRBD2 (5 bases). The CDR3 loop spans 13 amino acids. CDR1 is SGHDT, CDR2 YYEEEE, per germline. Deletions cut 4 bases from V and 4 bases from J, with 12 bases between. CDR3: CASSVGATYEQYF. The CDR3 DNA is TGTGCCAGCAGCGTGGGAGCTACTTACGAGCAGTACTTC.

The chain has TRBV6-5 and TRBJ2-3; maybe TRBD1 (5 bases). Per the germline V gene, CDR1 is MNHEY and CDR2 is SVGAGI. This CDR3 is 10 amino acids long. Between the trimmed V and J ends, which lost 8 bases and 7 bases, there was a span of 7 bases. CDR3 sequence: CASDSNTQYF. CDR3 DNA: TGTGCCAGCGACAGCAATACGCAGTATTTT.

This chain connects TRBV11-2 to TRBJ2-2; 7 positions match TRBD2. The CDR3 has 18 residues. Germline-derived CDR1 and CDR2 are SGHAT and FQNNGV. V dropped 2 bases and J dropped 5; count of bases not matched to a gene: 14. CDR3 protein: CASSLLRVAGTITGELFF. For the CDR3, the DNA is TGTGCCAGCAGCTTACTTCGGGTAGCAGGGACTATTACCGGGGAGCTGTTTTTT.

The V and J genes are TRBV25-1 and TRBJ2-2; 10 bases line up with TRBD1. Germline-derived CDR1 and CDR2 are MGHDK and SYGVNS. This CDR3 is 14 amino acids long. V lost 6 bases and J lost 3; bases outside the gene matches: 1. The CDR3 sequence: CASRGTGDTGELFF. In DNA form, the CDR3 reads TGTGCCAGCAGGGGGACAGGGGACACCGGGGAGCTGTTTTTT. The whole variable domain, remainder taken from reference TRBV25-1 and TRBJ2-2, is EADIYQTPRYLVIGTGKKITLECSQTMGHDKMYWYQQDPGMELHLIHYSYGVNSTEKGDLSSESTVSRIRTEHFPLTLESARPSHTSQYLCASRGTGDTGELFFGEGSRLTVL.

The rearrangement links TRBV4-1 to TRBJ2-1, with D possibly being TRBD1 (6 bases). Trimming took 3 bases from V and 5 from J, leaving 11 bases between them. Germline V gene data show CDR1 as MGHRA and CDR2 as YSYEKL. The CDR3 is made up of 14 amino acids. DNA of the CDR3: TGCGCCAGCAGCCACCCGACAGGTAACAATGAGCAGTTCTTC. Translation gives CASSHPTGNNEQFF.

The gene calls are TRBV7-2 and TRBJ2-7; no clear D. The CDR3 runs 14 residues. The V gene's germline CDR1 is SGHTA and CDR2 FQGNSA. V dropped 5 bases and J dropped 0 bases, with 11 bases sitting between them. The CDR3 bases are TGTGCCAGCAGCCAGGAACAGCTCTCCTACGAGCAGTACTTC. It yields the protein CASSQEQLSYEQYF.

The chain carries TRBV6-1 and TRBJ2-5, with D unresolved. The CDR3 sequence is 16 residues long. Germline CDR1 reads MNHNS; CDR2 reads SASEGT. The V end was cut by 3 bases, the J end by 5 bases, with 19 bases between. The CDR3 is CASSESVAAVGETQYF. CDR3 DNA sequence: TGTGCCAGCAGTGAGAGTGTGGCGGCGGTCGGGGAGACCCAGTACTTC.